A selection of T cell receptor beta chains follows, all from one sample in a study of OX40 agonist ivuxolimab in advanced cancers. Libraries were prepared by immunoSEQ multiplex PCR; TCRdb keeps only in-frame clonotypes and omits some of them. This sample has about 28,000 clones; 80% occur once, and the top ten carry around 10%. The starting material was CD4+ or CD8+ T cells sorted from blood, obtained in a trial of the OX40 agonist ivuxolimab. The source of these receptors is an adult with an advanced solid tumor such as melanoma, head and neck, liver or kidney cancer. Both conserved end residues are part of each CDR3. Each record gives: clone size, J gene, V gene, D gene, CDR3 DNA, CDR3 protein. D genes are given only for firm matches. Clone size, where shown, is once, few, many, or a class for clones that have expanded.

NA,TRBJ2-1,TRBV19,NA,TGTGCCAGTAGTCTGGAATGGGCACGTCGCAATGAGCAGTTCTTC,CASSLEWARRNEQFF
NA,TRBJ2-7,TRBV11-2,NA,TGTGCCAGCAGCTCATACCCCCGTGGTAGCGGTGCCTACGAGCAGTACTTC,CASSSYPRGSGAYEQYF
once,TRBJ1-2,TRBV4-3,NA,TGCGCCAGCAGCCAAGAGGTGAACAGGGCCTATGGCTACACCTTC,CASSQEVNRAYGYTF
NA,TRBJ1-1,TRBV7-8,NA,TGTGCCAGCAGCTCTGGCCTCGGGGGCACTGAAGCTTTCTTT,CASSSGLGGTEAFF
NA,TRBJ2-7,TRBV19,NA,TGTGCCAGTAGTGTGCACGGGGGCCCCCTTAACCAGCAGTACTTC,CASSVHGGPLNQQYF
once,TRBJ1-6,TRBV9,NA,TGTGCCAGCGCGGGCACGGGGGGGTCACCCCTCCACTTT,CASAGTGGSPLHF
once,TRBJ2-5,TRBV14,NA,TGTGCCAGCAGCCAAGGGGGAAGAGAGACCCAGTACTTC,CASSQGGRETQYF
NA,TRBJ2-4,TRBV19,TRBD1,TGTGCCAGTAGTATGGGGACAGGGGTGGACATTCAGTACTTC,CASSMGTGVDIQYF
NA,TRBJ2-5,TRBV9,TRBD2,TGTGCCAGCAGCGTAGCGGGGGGGCCTGAGACCCAGTACTTC,CASSVAGGPETQYF
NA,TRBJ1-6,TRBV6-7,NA,TGTGCCATCAGGGCACCCCTCCACTTT,CAIRAPLHF